Each of the 12 T cell receptor beta chains below was sequenced from the same sample in a study of T cells in Graves' hyperthyroidism and ophthalmopathy. RNA transcripts served as the template for amplifying TCR beta CDR3 regions. An initial round of RT-PCR targeting the TCR CDR3 relied on the HTBI primer set. MiXCR, run by TCRdb on the multiplex PCR reads, gives a single entry per CDR3 protein. Of some 570,000 distinct CDR3 sequences listed, about 14% are singletons. Sequencing was done on a sample of blood. The origin of the receptors is a woman aged 18 to 35 with Graves' ophthalmopathy.

Here the CDR3 reads CASSDPLGAGELFF. The CDR3 DNA follows: TGTGCCAGCAGTGATCCCCTGGGGGCCGGGGAGCTGTTTTTT. The chain couples TRBV6-2 or TRBV6-3 to TRBJ2-2, with D perhaps assigned TRBD1 or TRBD2 (5 bases each). The CDR3 has 14 residues. V shed 5 bases and J shed 6 bases, with 13 bases lying between them. Per germline, CDR1 MNHEY and CDR2 SVGEGT.

The sample holds a few counts of this clonotype. A much larger clone differs by one base, so this may be a read error. The chain has TRBV10-3 and TRBJ2-7; 10 bases map to TRBD2. The CDR3 is 18 amino acids. Germline CDR1 is ENHRY and CDR2 is SYGVKD. Trimming cost V 2 bases and J 0 bases; bases outside gene matches: 10. As DNA, the CDR3 is TGTGCCATCAGTGAGACACACGGACTAGCGGTCGACTCCTACGAGCAGTACTTC. This encodes CAISETHGLAVDSYEQYF.

This clonotype was detected many times. The chain employs TRBV5-1 and TRBJ2-1; 10 bases fit TRBD1. Germline V gene data show CDR1 as SGHRS and CDR2 as YFSETQ. This CDR3 contains 16 residues. The trim removed 4 bases at V and 8 bases at J, leaving 12 bases unmatched. The CDR3 is CASSRGDRGVFDEQFF. As DNA, the CDR3 is TGCGCCAGCAGCCGCGGGGACAGGGGTGTTTTCGATGAGCAGTTCTTC.

There are many counts of this clonotype. The chain joins TRBV28 to TRBJ2-2; 10 nucleotides match TRBD1. The V and J ends lost 8 bases and 4 bases, in that order; junction bases with no gene match: 4. There are 14 residues in the CDR3. CDR1 and CDR2 from the germline V gene are MDHEN and SYDVKM. CDR3 residues: CASGRTGGTGELFF. The CDR3 DNA sequence: TGTGCCAGCGGACGGACAGGGGGCACCGGGGAGCTGTTTTTT. Full variable domain (missing parts from reference TRBV28 and TRBJ2-2): DVKVTQSSRYLVKRTGEKVFLECVQDMDHENMFWYRQDPGLGLRLIYFSYDVKMKEKGDIPEGYSVSREKKERFSLILESASTNQTSMYLCASGRTGGTGELFFGEGSRLTVL.

The chain couples TRBV19 to TRBJ2-2; 8 bases align to TRBD2. This CDR3 has 15 residues. Germline lookup yields CDR1 LNHDA and CDR2 SQIVND (reference sequence). V trimming: 4 bases; J trimming: 9 bases; junction bases outside the gene matches: 10. In DNA form, the CDR3 reads TGTGCCAGTAGTAGCCGCGGGAGGCCCCTCAGGGAGCTGTTTTTT. Translating gives CASSSRGRPLRELFF.

This clonotype has ten or more counts. This sequence joins TRBV20-1 and TRBJ1-2; D not certain. The CDR3 has 12 residues. V was trimmed by 4 bases and J by 4 bases, leaving 10 bases between them. Germline V gene sequence: CDR1 DFQATT, CDR2 SNEGSKA (reference sequence). The CDR3 sequence is CSATLWGYGYTF. DNA for the CDR3: TGCAGTGCTACCCTTTGGGGCTATGGCTACACCTTC.

Worth noting for this clonotype: This could be a read error, since a much larger clone is one nucleotide away. The chain links TRBV7-3 to TRBJ2-1; 9 positions agree with TRBD2. CDR3 length: 16 residues. Germline loops: CDR1 SGHTA, CDR2 FQGTGA. The CDR3 protein is CASSPQASGTYNGQFF. The CDR3 DNA follows: TGTGCCAGCAGCCCTCAGGCTAGCGGGACCTACAATGGGCAGTTCTTC. The variable domain in full, with the rest retrieved from reference TRBV7-3 and TRBJ2-1, is GAGVSQTPSNKVTEKGKYVELRCDPISGHTALYWYRQSLGQGPEFLIYFQGTGAADDSGLPNDRFFAVRPEGSVSTLKIQRTERGDSAVYLCASSPQASGTYNGQFFGPGTRLTVL.

Regarding this clonotype: At one of its ends the junction is not consistent with the germline gene, which may arise from a read error. The rearrangement links TRBV4-2 to TRBJ1-3; the D gene is possibly TRBD1 (5 bases). The CDR3 extends over 17 amino acids. The V gene's germline CDR1 is LGHNA and CDR2 YNFKEQ. The CDR3 protein is CASSQDGAGYSRNTIYF. Here the CDR3 DNA reads TGTGCCAGCAGCCAAGATGGGGCGGGATACTCTCGAAACACCATATATTTT.

This clonotype was counted a few times. This sequence joins TRBV9 and TRBJ2-2, with D unresolved. In germline, CDR1 is SGDLS, CDR2 YYNGEE. Trimming pared 4 bases from V and 3 bases from J, leaving 10 bases between. This CDR3 spans 14 amino acids. The CDR3 is CASSPQLYTGELFF. The CDR3 region has the DNA TGTGCCAGCAGCCCCCAGTTGTACACCGGGGAGCTGTTTTTT. Combining the CDR3 with reference TRBV9 and TRBJ2-2 gives the whole variable domain DSGVTQTPKHLITATGQRVTLRCSPRSGDLSVYWYQQSLDQGLQFLIQYYNGEERAKGNILERFSAQQFPDLHSELNLSSLELGDSALYFCASSPQLYTGELFFGEGSRLTVL.

In its sample, this clonotype was seen many times. DNA of the CDR3: TGTGCCAGCAGTTACAGTTTGGCAGGGCCCGAAGCTTTCTTT. Amino acids: CASSYSLAGPEAFF. This chain joins TRBV6-2 or TRBV6-3 and TRBJ1-1; D might be TRBD1 (5 bases). CDR3 length: 14 residues. CDR1 and CDR2 from the germline V gene are MNHEY and SVGEGT. Trimming stripped 2 bases from V and 8 bases from J, with 15 bases between.

The J gene is TRBJ2-7, the V gene TRBV2; possibly TRBD2 for D (6 bases). Trimming left V 5 bases short and J 3 bases short, with 17 bases between. This CDR3 has 15 residues. The germline V gene has CDR1 SNHLY and CDR2 FYNNEI. CDR3 sequence: CASSPSSGLIYEQYF. CDR3 sequence (DNA): TGTGCCAGCAGTCCTTCCTCGGGACTCATCTACGAGCAGTACTTC.

A remark on this clonotype: A much larger clone lies one base from this, so it may be a read error. The chain couples TRBV10-3 to TRBJ2-1; tentatively, D is TRBD1 or TRBD2 (5 bases each). This CDR3 contains 14 residues. Germline CDR1 and CDR2: ENHRY and SYGVKD. V was trimmed by 6 bases and J by 10 bases, leaving 19 bases between them. In nucleotides, the CDR3 is TGTGCCATCAGACCCGGGACCGAATTCGACGAGCAGTTCTTC. This sequence encodes CAIRPGTEFDEQFF.